This TCR beta chain emerged from a study of regulatory T cells in long-lasting Graves disease. The overall study: Positivity for TSH receptor antibodies plus over 5 years of antithyroid drugs meant persistent Graves' disease.

Time point reported: persistent/refractory GD, antithyroid drugs over 5 years with positive TRAb. PBMC RNA was the source of the TCR library. An endocrinology department in Xi'an, China, recruited the patients. In the case of this clonotype: A much larger clone differs from this one at a single base, so this may be a read error.

With iRepertoire HTBI primers and Arm-PCR of CDR3 regions, TCR beta libraries were built. TCRdb processed the multiplex PCR reads anew with MiXCR; each CDR3 protein has one entry. The sample contains roughly 360,000 distinct CDR3 sequences, approximately 25% of which appear only once. V was trimmed by 8 bases and J by 5 bases, leaving 16 bases between them. The germline CDR1 and CDR2 sequences are LNHNV and YYDKDF (reference sequence). The CDR3 consists of 14 residues. Specimen: peripheral blood mononuclear cells (PBMCs), collected when the disease was refractory, from a patient treated with antithyroid drugs. The TCR comes from a woman between 40 and 55 years old with Graves disease. The rearrangement uses TRBV15 and TRBJ1-5; no definite D call. The CDR3 DNA reads as TGTGCCACCGGCGCCCTCGGGAGCCATCAGCCCCAGCATTTT. Its protein product is CATGALGSHQPQHF.